The 23 T cell receptor beta chains in this list originate from one sample, sequenced in a study of T cells of healthy individuals. Each CDR3 protein gets one entry after TCRdb re-called the 5' RACE reads with MiXCR. The sample consists of 65,000 to 90,000 distinct CDR3 sequences, 4% to 5.5% of them appearing once. The receptors shown here come from a female donor in good health.

The chain links TRBV3-1 to TRBJ1-3; D call uncertain. The CDR3 contains 16 residues. The germline CDR1 and CDR2 sequences are LGHDT and YNNKEL (reference sequence). Trimming removed 0 bases at V and 0 bases at J, with 9 bases between. CDR3 protein: CASSQEAQISGNTIYF. The CDR3 region has the DNA TGTGCCAGCAGCCAAGAGGCACAGATCTCTGGAAACACCATATATTTT.

This sequence joins TRBV27 and TRBJ1-1, with D unclear. Trimming removed 2 bases at V and 3 bases at J, with 7 bases between. CDR1 MNHEY and CDR2 SMNVEV come from the germline V gene (reference sequence). The CDR3 is 13 residues long. CDR3 sequence (DNA): TGTGCCAGCAGTTTAGGGCATTACACTGAAGCTTTCTTT. Translated, it gives CASSLGHYTEAFF.

This clonotype was detected ten times or more. This chain uses TRBV28 with TRBJ2-5; D possibly corresponds to TRBD2 (6 bases). The V end was cut by 6 bases, the J end by 7 bases, with 18 bases between. The length of the CDR3 is 14 residues. Germline assignment: CDR1 MDHEN and CDR2 SYDVKM. Written as DNA, the CDR3 is TGTGCCAGCAGGAAGGGGCAGGGAGGTGTGACCCAGTACTTC. It codes for CASRKGQGGVTQYF. The complete variable domain, with remaining parts taken from reference TRBV28 and TRBJ2-5, reads DVKVTQSSRYLVKRTGEKVFLECVQDMDHENMFWYRQDPGLGLRLIYFSYDVKMKEKGDIPEGYSVSREKKERFSLILESASTNQTSMYLCASRKGQGGVTQYFGPGTRLLVL.

This clonotype has only a few counts. The chain carries TRBV6-5 and TRBJ2-3; 9 bases are a match to TRBD2. Germline lookup yields CDR1 MNHEY and CDR2 SVGAGI. V was pared by 8 bases and J by 0 bases, with 3 bases of the junction left unmatched. The CDR3 loop spans 14 amino acids. The CDR3 DNA reads TGTGCCAGCCGACTAGCGGCTAGCACAGATACGCAGTATTTT. Its protein is CASRLAASTDTQYF.

This clonotype came up many times. This chain joins TRBV28 and TRBJ1-1; the D is unclear. CDR3 length: 11 residues. The V and J ends lost 6 bases and 2 bases respectively, with 4 bases between them. Germline V CDR1 and CDR2: MDHEN, SYDVKM. CDR3 protein: CASRGNTEAFF. The DNA for the CDR3 is TGTGCCAGCAGGGGCAACACTGAAGCTTTCTTT.

In its sample, this clonotype was seen a few times. The J gene is TRBJ2-2, the V gene TRBV19; 13 nucleotides align to TRBD2. The germline V gene encodes CDR1 LNHDA and CDR2 SQIVND (reference sequence). V lost 1 base, J lost 6 bases, and 11 bases stayed unmatched. The CDR3 spans 19 residues. CDR3 protein: CASSIARPTGLAGAGELFF. CDR3 sequence (DNA): TGTGCCAGTAGTATAGCGAGGCCTACAGGACTAGCGGGAGCCGGGGAGCTGTTTTTT.

This clonotype has at least ten counts. J is TRBJ1-2 and V is TRBV6-5, with TRBD1 identical over 11 bases. The CDR3 extends over 17 amino acids. V lost 2 bases, J lost 10 bases, and 15 bases stayed unmatched. Germline V gene data show CDR1 as MNHEY and CDR2 as SVGAGI. The CDR3 DNA reads TGTGCCAGCAGTTACGGTATACCGGGACAGGGGGGAATGGACTACACCTTC. Translation gives CASSYGIPGQGGMDYTF.

The CDR3: CASSAGSLDSYEQYF. CDR3 coding DNA: TGTGCCAGCAGCGCTGGGTCACTCGACTCCTACGAGCAGTACTTC. The chain couples TRBV4-2 to TRBJ2-7; the D is unclear. Trimming left V 5 bases short and J 0 bases short, with 14 bases between. CDR3 length: 15 residues. Germline CDR1 LGHNA, CDR2 YNFKEQ.

This chain connects TRBV4-1 to TRBJ1-4, with 9 bases that match TRBD1. The length of the CDR3 is 15 residues. Germline V gene sequence: CDR1 MGHRA, CDR2 YSYEKL. With V trimmed by 0 bases and J by 5 bases, 1 base remained unmatched. The CDR3 sequence: CASSQDDRGNEKLFF. The CDR3 nucleotides are TGCGCCAGCAGCCAAGATGACAGGGGGAATGAAAAACTGTTTTTT.

This clonotype was seen at least ten times. The J gene is TRBJ1-6, the V gene TRBV10-3, with a possible D match to TRBD1 (5 bases). The CDR3 length is 14 residues. Per germline, CDR1 ENHRY and CDR2 SYGVKD. Trimming left V 6 bases short and J 7 bases short, with 13 bases between. The CDR3 nucleotides read TGTGCCATCAGCCCTCAGGGACTCAATTCACCCCTCCACTTT. It codes for CAISPQGLNSPLHF.

This clonotype has a count of ten or more. The chain couples TRBV13 to TRBJ2-7; no reliable D call. CDR3 size: 13 residues. V lost 5 bases and J 0 bases, leaving 8 bases between the germline ends. Germline V gives CDR1 PRHDT, CDR2 FYEKMQ (reference sequence). For the CDR3, the DNA is TGTGCCAGCAGCGGAGCCAGCTCCTACGAGCAGTACTTC. Translated, it gives CASSGASSYEQYF. The full variable domain, in which reference TRBV13 and TRBJ2-7 provide the parts outside the CDR3, is AAGVIQSPRHLIKEKRETATLKCYPIPRHDTVYWYQQGPGQDPQFLISFYEKMQSDKGSIPDRFSAQQFSDYHSELNMSSLELGDSALYFCASSGASSYEQYFGPGTRLTVT.

This clonotype was seen more than once but under ten times. V and J are TRBV5-6 and TRBJ2-7; 7 bases line up with TRBD2. After removal of 0 bases from V and 3 bases from J, the junction contained 9 bases not matched to a gene. The CDR3 length is 16 residues. CDR1 is SGHDT, CDR2 YYEEEE, per germline. The CDR3 region is CASSLGPTGGLYEQYF. CDR3 in DNA: TGTGCCAGCAGCTTGGGCCCAACGGGAGGACTCTACGAGCAGTACTTC.

This clonotype occurred a few times. J is TRBJ1-1 and V is TRBV29-1; TRBD1 is a possible D gene (6 bases). Per germline, CDR1 SQVTM and CDR2 ANQGSEA. Deletions cut 2 bases from V and 1 base from J, with 11 bases between. The CDR3 is 14 residues long. The CDR3 is CSVELGGRNTEAFF. The CDR3 DNA is TGCAGCGTTGAATTGGGGGGCCGGAACACTGAAGCTTTCTTT. The full variable domain, its missing parts supplied by reference TRBV29-1 and TRBJ1-1, is SAVISQKPSRDICQRGTSLTIQCQVDSQVTMMFWYRQQPGQSLTLIATANQGSEATYESGFVIDKFPISRPNLTFSTLTVSNMSPEDSSIYLCSVELGGRNTEAFFGQGTRLTVV.

This clonotype was counted once. A much more abundant neighbour one base away suggests this may be a read error. The CDR3 sequence is CSVRICYREAGEQFF. The CDR3 DNA sequence: TGCAGCGTGAGGATCTGTTATCGGGAAGCGGGTGAGCAGTTCTTC. The chain joins TRBV29-1 to TRBJ2-1; possible D gene TRBD2, 6 bases. CDR3 length equals 15 residues. Between the trimmed V and J ends, which lost 6 bases and 9 bases, there was a span of 24 bases. Looked up from germline, CDR1 is SQVTM and CDR2 is ANQGSEA.

In its sample, this clonotype was seen many times. The chain couples TRBV7-9 to TRBJ1-1; a possible D gene is TRBD1 (5 bases). Trimming shortened V by 8 bases and J by 3 bases, and 16 bases separated the two germline ends. Germline lookup yields CDR1 SEHNR and CDR2 FQNEAQ (reference sequence). The CDR3 spans 14 residues. In nucleotides, the CDR3 is TGTGCCAGCGTCGGGGGGTTGAGATACACTGAAGCTTTCTTT. It yields the protein CASVGGLRYTEAFF. The full variable domain, with the rest looked up from reference TRBV7-9 and TRBJ1-1, is DTGVSQNPRHKITKRGQNVTFRCDPISEHNRLYWYRQTLGQGPEFLTYFQNEAQLEKSRLLSDRFSAERPKGSFSTLEIQRTEQGDSAMYLCASVGGLRYTEAFFGQGTRLTVV.

This clonotype came up many times. The rearrangement links TRBV6-5 to TRBJ1-1; maybe TRBD1 (5 bases). This CDR3 has 14 residues. Per the germline V gene, CDR1 is MNHEY and CDR2 is SVGAGI. V was pared by 6 bases and J by 7 bases, with 18 bases between. The CDR3 DNA is TGTGCCAGCAGCTCAACGGGGGGGACCTTTGAAGCTTTCTTT. Protein sequence: CASSSTGGTFEAFF.

This clonotype turned up a few times. V and J are TRBV28 and TRBJ1-5; a possible D gene is TRBD1 (6 bases). Deletions cut 4 bases from V and 1 base from J, with 14 bases between. The CDR3 runs to 16 residues. CDR1 and CDR2 from the germline V gene are MDHEN and SYDVKM. The CDR3 coding sequence is TGTGCCAGCAGTTCCGCAGGGGCCCAGAGCAATCAGCCCCAGCATTTT. This encodes CASSSAGAQSNQPQHF.

This clonotype was detected many times. This chain links TRBV4-3 with TRBJ2-1, with a possible D match to TRBD2 (6 bases). This CDR3 contains 15 residues. Trimming removed 4 bases at V and 1 base at J, with 11 bases between. Germline V lookup: CDR1 LGHNA, CDR2 YSLEER. CDR3 in amino acids: CASSPGGDSYNEQFF. The CDR3 DNA follows: TGCGCCAGCAGCCCCGGCGGGGATTCCTACAATGAGCAGTTCTTC.

This clonotype was seen a few times. The chain is built from TRBV10-3 and TRBJ2-3; a possible D gene is TRBD1 (6 bases). Per the germline V gene, CDR1 is ENHRY and CDR2 is SYGVKD. Trimming removed 5 bases from V and 0 bases from J, with 9 bases in between. The CDR3 consists of 14 residues. The CDR3 protein is CAISRGKSTDTQYF. The CDR3 DNA reads as TGTGCCATCAGTAGGGGGAAAAGCACAGATACGCAGTATTTT.

This clonotype was counted many times. CDR3 protein: CRAGPSNEQFF. CDR3 bases: TGCAGGGCGGGCCCATCGAATGAGCAGTTCTTC. This chain links TRBV29-1 with TRBJ2-1, with a weak D call TRBD2 (5 bases). Per germline, CDR1 SQVTM and CDR2 ANQGSEA. The CDR3 has 11 residues.

This clonotype occurred a few times. The rearrangement uses TRBV7-9 and TRBJ2-3; D remains unclear. The CDR3 consists of 13 residues. CDR1 is SEHNR, CDR2 FQNEAQ, per germline (reference sequence). The V end lost 1 base, the J end lost 4 bases, and 6 bases lay between the germline ends. The CDR3 DNA is TGTGCCAGCAGCTTAGGTCATTCAGATACGCAGTATTTT. Translated, it gives CASSLGHSDTQYF.

This clonotype was picked up a small number of times. The CDR3 sequence is CASSQGSLNYGYTF. The CDR3 bases are TGTGCCAGCAGTCAGGGGTCGTTAAACTATGGCTACACCTTC. This chain joins TRBV6-5 and TRBJ1-2; maybe TRBD1 (6 bases). V lost 5 bases, J lost 2 bases, and 12 bases lay in between. The CDR3 is made up of 14 amino acids. Germline values: CDR1 MNHEY, CDR2 SVGAGI.

This clonotype turned up a few times. The chain recombines TRBV6-2 or TRBV6-3 with TRBJ2-3; no reliable D call. The CDR3 consists of 12 residues. Germline lookup yields CDR1 MNHEY and CDR2 SVGEGT. V lost 6 bases to trimming and J lost 5 bases, with 9 bases between them. CDR3 coding DNA: TGTGCCAGCAGGCGCACGGTAGATACGCAGTATTTT. Translated: CASRRTVDTQYF.